The 27 T cell receptor beta chains below were found in one sample sequenced in a study of CD8+ T cells in alopecia areata. cDNA serving as the sequencing template came from extracted, reverse transcribed RNA. The data were produced by immunoSEQ multiplex PCR, yet TCRdb's version contains in-frame clones alone and is incomplete. The profile shows 100,000 to 150,000 clones, more than 40% of them singletons. The input for sequencing was CD8+ T cells sorted from blood, taken at week 0. These receptors were collected from a human donor with alopecia areata.

This clone came up a few times. The V call is TRBV6-5, the J call TRBJ2-2, with 15 positions matching TRBD2. The germline CDR1 and CDR2 sequences are MNHEY and SVGAGI. With 7 bases clipped from V and 6 bases from J, the junction kept 3 bases outside the gene matches. The length of the CDR3 is 15 residues. The CDR3 region is CASTGLAGGPGELFF. CDR3 coding DNA: TGTGCCAGCACGGGACTAGCGGGGGGCCCCGGGGAGCTGTTTTTT.

This chain links TRBV9 with TRBJ2-3; possibly TRBD2 for D (5 bases). Germline CDR1 reads SGDLS; CDR2 reads YYNGEE. Deletions cut 4 bases from V and 0 bases from J, with 6 bases between. The CDR3 spans 13 residues. The CDR3 loop reads CASSPGSTDTQYF. In nucleotides, the CDR3 is TGTGCCAGCAGCCCGGGGAGCACAGATACGCAGTATTTT.

This clone was detected a few times. This rearrangement joins TRBV6-5 to TRBJ1-5; D unclear. V gave up 5 bases and J gave up 5 bases, with 13 bases separating them. The germline V gene has CDR1 MNHEY and CDR2 SVGAGI. This CDR3 contains 14 residues. The DNA for the CDR3 is TGTGCCAGCAGTCCTCCGGGGTACGATCAGCCCCAGCATTTT. Translation: CASSPPGYDQPQHF.

The genes are TRBV13 and TRBJ2-2; D not certain. The CDR3 consists of 16 residues. V was clipped by 4 bases and J by 2 bases, with 14 bases between them. CDR1 and CDR2 from the germline V gene are PRHDT and FYEKMQ (reference sequence). This chain's CDR3 is CASSSSWHSNTGELFF. CDR3 DNA: TGTGCCAGCAGCTCGTCGTGGCATTCTAACACCGGGGAGCTGTTTTTT.

The chain couples TRBV9 to TRBJ1-4; D remains ambiguous. The CDR3 loop spans 13 amino acids. V gave up 5 bases and J gave up 3 bases, with 8 bases separating them. CDR1 and CDR2 from the germline V gene are SGDLS and YYNGEE. The CDR3 DNA reads as TGTGCCAGCAGGGGTTCGGCTAATGAAAAACTGTTTTTT. Amino acids: CASRGSANEKLFF.

In this sample, this clone turned up a few times. This chain uses TRBV29-1 with TRBJ2-1; the D is unclear. Germline V lookup: CDR1 SQVTM, CDR2 ANQGSEA. The CDR3 covers 10 residues. For the CDR3, the DNA is TGCAGTGTTCTTGGCAATGAGCAGTTCTTC. This sequence encodes CSVLGNEQFF.

This chain uses TRBV5-1 with TRBJ2-6; 10 bases are a match to TRBD2. Trimming removed 4 bases from V and 0 bases from J; junction bases left unmatched: 7. Germline CDR1 and CDR2: SGHRS and YFSETQ. This CDR3 comprises 18 residues. CDR3 DNA sequence: TGCGCCAGCAGCCCGCTAGCGGGGGAAGTCTCTGGGGCCAACGTCCTGACTTTC. Encoded protein: CASSPLAGEVSGANVLTF.

The chain carries TRBV7-9 and TRBJ1-2; TRBD1 matches 8 bases. From germline, CDR1 is SEHNR and CDR2 FQNEAQ (reference sequence). The CDR3 extends over 15 amino acids. J was trimmed by 2 bases and V by 2 bases; bases with no gene match: 4. Here the CDR3 DNA reads TGTGCCAGCAGCTTACTCGGACAGGGAAACTATGGCTACACCTTC. Translation: CASSLLGQGNYGYTF.

On this clone: The sample carries other DNA sequences with the same CDR3. The chain combines TRBV13 with TRBJ2-7, with D perhaps being TRBD1 or TRBD2 (6 bases each). In germline, CDR1 is PRHDT, CDR2 FYEKMQ (reference sequence). The V end lost 0 bases, the J end lost 4 bases, and 7 bases lay between the germline ends. The CDR3 consists of 13 residues. The CDR3: CASSLGGGYEQYF. The CDR3 DNA sequence: TGTGCCAGCAGCTTAGGAGGGGGGTACGAGCAGTACTTC. The variable domain in full, completed from reference TRBV13 and TRBJ2-7, reads AAGVIQSPRHLIKEKRETATLKCYPIPRHDTVYWYQQGPGQDPQFLISFYEKMQSDKGSIPDRFSAQQFSDYHSELNMSSLELGDSALYFCASSLGGGYEQYFGPGTRLTVT.

The chain carries TRBV30 and TRBJ2-1; D unclear. The germline V gene encodes CDR1 GTSNPN and CDR2 SVGIG (reference sequence). Between the trimmed V and J ends, which lost 1 base and 0 bases, there was a span of 4 bases. CDR3 length equals 13 residues. CDR3 bases: TGTGCCTGGAGTGATAGCTCCTACAATGAGCAGTTCTTC. Protein product: CAWSDSSYNEQFF.

The chain joins TRBV27 to TRBJ1-2; D may be TRBD1 (6 bases). In germline, CDR1 is MNHEY, CDR2 SMNVEV (reference sequence). The CDR3 has 15 residues. With 7 bases removed from V and 0 bases from J, the gap between germline ends came to 15 bases. The CDR3: CASTSREGANYGYTF. The CDR3 DNA reads TGTGCCAGCACCAGTCGAGAGGGGGCTAACTATGGCTACACCTTC.

This clone was seen at least ten times. The chain has TRBV29-1 and TRBJ2-5; TRBD1 matches 8 bases. The V gene's germline CDR1 is SQVTM and CDR2 ANQGSEA. Trimming cost V 6 bases and J 2 bases; bases outside gene matches: 11. This CDR3 spans 15 amino acids. In nucleotides, the CDR3 is TGCAGCGTAGCTGGGGGACAGGACCTACAAGAGACCCAGTACTTC. This sequence encodes CSVAGGQDLQETQYF.

The chain has TRBV5-1 and TRBJ2-3; TRBD2 is a possible D gene (5 bases). In germline, CDR1 is SGHRS, CDR2 YFSETQ. The CDR3 has 14 amino acids. The V gene lost 3 bases and the J gene lost 1 base, with 9 bases spanning the gap. Here the CDR3 DNA reads TGCGCCAGCAGCTCCCTAGCACGCACAGATACGCAGTATTTT. It encodes CASSSLARTDTQYF.

V is TRBV9 and J is TRBJ2-3; 9 bases are shared with TRBD2. The germline gives CDR1 SGDLS, CDR2 YYNGEE. The CDR3 runs to 16 residues. Trimming took 0 bases from V and 3 from J; bases not matched to a gene: 5. The CDR3 protein is CASSVEDSGGTDTQYF. The CDR3 coding sequence is TGTGCCAGCAGCGTAGAGGATAGCGGGGGAACAGATACGCAGTATTTT. Looking up the rest from reference TRBV9 and TRBJ2-3 gives the full variable domain: DSGVTQTPKHLITATGQRVTLRCSPRSGDLSVYWYQQSLDQGLQFLIQYYNGEERAKGNILERFSAQQFPDLHSELNLSSLELGDSALYFCASSVEDSGGTDTQYFGPGTRLTVL.

V is TRBV27 and J is TRBJ1-2; a weak D match, TRBD1 (5 bases). CDR1 and CDR2 from the germline V gene are MNHEY and SMNVEV (reference sequence). V lost 3 bases and J lost 0, with 8 bases in between. This CDR3 comprises 14 residues. The CDR3 sequence is CASSFTGANYGYTF. CDR3 nucleotides: TGTGCCAGCAGTTTTACAGGAGCTAACTATGGCTACACCTTC.

This clone came up a few times. The J gene is TRBJ2-7, the V gene TRBV5-6; D is uncertain. The CDR3 runs to 13 residues. Germline V CDR1 and CDR2: SGHDT, YYEEEE. Trimming cost V 3 bases and J 7 bases, with 14 bases left between them. The CDR3 spells CASSWAASREQYF. As DNA, the CDR3 is TGTGCCAGCAGCTGGGCAGCTTCTCGGGAGCAGTACTTC. Using reference TRBV5-6 and TRBJ2-7 for the parts outside the CDR3, the full variable domain is DAGVTQSPTHLIKTRGQQVTLRCSPKSGHDTVSWYQQALGQGPQFIFQYYEEEERQRGNFPDRFSGHQFPNYSSELNVNALLLGDSALYLCASSWAASREQYFGPGTRLTVT.

This clone was recorded a few times. The rearrangement joins TRBV29-1 to TRBJ2-3; D is unclear. CDR1 is SQVTM and CDR2 is ANQGSEA in the germline V gene. V lost 3 bases and J lost 4, with 17 bases in between. The CDR3 consists of 15 residues. CDR3 sequence: CSVEVQNTPSDTQYF. The DNA for the CDR3 is TGCAGCGTTGAGGTACAGAATACTCCCTCAGATACGCAGTATTTT.

This clone was recorded a few times. J is TRBJ1-1 and V is TRBV5-1; unclear D gene. V was shortened by 5 bases and J by 7 bases, with 12 bases between the two germline ends. There are 12 residues in the CDR3. Germline V gene lookup returns CDR1 SGHRS and CDR2 YFSETQ. In nucleotides, the CDR3 is TGCGCCAGCAGTCGGAGGACCAATGAAGCTTTCTTT. Translating gives CASSRRTNEAFF.

V usage is TRBV6-4 and J usage is TRBJ2-2; 12 nucleotides agree with TRBD1. The CDR3 has 16 amino acids. Germline CDR1 and CDR2: MRHNA and SNTAGT. V lost 7 bases and J lost 7; bases outside the gene matches: 10. CDR3 sequence reads: CASNTPGQGAIGELFF. The CDR3 DNA is TGTGCCAGCAACACCCCGGGACAGGGGGCAATCGGGGAGCTGTTTTTT.

This chain joins TRBV30 and TRBJ2-7; 8 bases align to TRBD1. Germline CDR1 GTSNPN, CDR2 SVGIG (reference sequence). With 2 bases clipped from V and 0 bases from J, the junction kept 9 bases outside the gene matches. The CDR3 runs to 16 residues. Here the CDR3 DNA reads TGTGCCTGGAGTCTCGGACAGGGTATAGGCTCCTACGAGCAGTACTTC. Its protein product is CAWSLGQGIGSYEQYF.

The chain joins TRBV13 to TRBJ2-7; tentative D call: TRBD2 (6 bases). The germline V gene encodes CDR1 PRHDT and CDR2 FYEKMQ (reference sequence). V was trimmed by 1 base and J by 7 bases, leaving 14 bases between them. This CDR3 spans 14 amino acids. In DNA form, the CDR3 reads TGTGCCAGCAGCTTAGCCGGGGGACTGGGGGAGCAGTACTTC. This codes for CASSLAGGLGEQYF. Together with reference TRBV13 and TRBJ2-7, the CDR3 gives the full variable domain: AAGVIQSPRHLIKEKRETATLKCYPIPRHDTVYWYQQGPGQDPQFLISFYEKMQSDKGSIPDRFSAQQFSDYHSELNMSSLELGDSALYFCASSLAGGLGEQYFGPGTRLTVT.

The CDR3 region is CASSPPTGELFF. CDR3 in DNA: TGTGCCAGCAGCCCCCCCACCGGGGAGCTGTTTTTT. The genes are TRBV7-6 and TRBJ2-2, with unresolved D. V lost 5 bases and J 4 bases, leaving 5 bases between the germline ends. CDR3 size: 12 residues. From germline, CDR1 is SGHVS and CDR2 FNYEAQ.

This rearrangement joins TRBV13 to TRBJ2-7, with D tentatively TRBD2 (6 bases). The CDR3 is 12 amino acids. Germline CDR1 and CDR2: PRHDT and FYEKMQ (reference sequence). Deletions cut 4 bases from V and 7 bases from J, with 11 bases between. CDR3 region: CASSSGGSEQYF. The DNA of the CDR3 is TGTGCCAGCAGCTCTGGAGGGAGTGAGCAGTACTTC.

The chain carries TRBV9 and TRBJ1-2; TRBD1 matches 7 bases. From germline, CDR1 is SGDLS and CDR2 YYNGEE. Germline trimming cut 1 base from V and 4 bases from J; bases unmatched to any gene: 10. The CDR3 extends over 16 amino acids. The CDR3 DNA reads TGTGCCAGCAGCGTAAGTGGGACAGTCTCGGGCTATGGCTACACCTTC. Protein sequence: CASSVSGTVSGYGYTF.

With respect to this clone: Its ends do not fully match the called genes, so a read error is possible. This rearrangement joins TRBV27 to TRBJ2-7; D may correspond to TRBD1 or TRBD2 (6 bases each). This CDR3 spans 12 amino acids. CDR1 and CDR2 from the germline V gene are MNHEY and SMNVEV (reference sequence). The CDR3 reads CASSLLGGTEEF. As DNA, the CDR3 is TGTGCCAGCAGTTTATTAGGGGGGACGGAGGAGTTC.

The V gene is TRBV6-5, the J gene TRBJ2-2, with D unclear. The ends were cut back, 0 bases at V and 7 bases at J, with 3 bases in the middle. The CDR3 spans 12 residues. CDR1 MNHEY and CDR2 SVGAGI come from the germline V gene. CDR3 coding DNA: TGTGCCAGCAGTTACTCCGGCGGGGAGCTGTTTTTT. Translated: CASSYSGGELFF.

The table lists this clone with a count of one. The chain has TRBV30 and TRBJ2-5; 9 bases fit TRBD2. The junction had 11 bases not matched to a gene; V was cut back by 0 bases and J by 3 bases. The CDR3 spans 17 residues. Germline lookup yields CDR1 GTSNPN and CDR2 SVGIG (reference sequence). CDR3 sequence: CAWSVIKVASGEETQYF. Written as DNA, the CDR3 is TGTGCCTGGAGTGTAATCAAAGTGGCTAGCGGGGAAGAGACCCAGTACTTC. The whole variable domain, filled in from reference TRBV30 and TRBJ2-5, reads SQTIHQWPATLVQPVGSPLSLECTVEGTSNPNLYWYRQAAGRGLQLLFYSVGIGQISSEVPQNLSASRPQDRQFILSSKKLLLSDSGFYLCAWSVIKVASGEETQYFGPGTRLLVL.